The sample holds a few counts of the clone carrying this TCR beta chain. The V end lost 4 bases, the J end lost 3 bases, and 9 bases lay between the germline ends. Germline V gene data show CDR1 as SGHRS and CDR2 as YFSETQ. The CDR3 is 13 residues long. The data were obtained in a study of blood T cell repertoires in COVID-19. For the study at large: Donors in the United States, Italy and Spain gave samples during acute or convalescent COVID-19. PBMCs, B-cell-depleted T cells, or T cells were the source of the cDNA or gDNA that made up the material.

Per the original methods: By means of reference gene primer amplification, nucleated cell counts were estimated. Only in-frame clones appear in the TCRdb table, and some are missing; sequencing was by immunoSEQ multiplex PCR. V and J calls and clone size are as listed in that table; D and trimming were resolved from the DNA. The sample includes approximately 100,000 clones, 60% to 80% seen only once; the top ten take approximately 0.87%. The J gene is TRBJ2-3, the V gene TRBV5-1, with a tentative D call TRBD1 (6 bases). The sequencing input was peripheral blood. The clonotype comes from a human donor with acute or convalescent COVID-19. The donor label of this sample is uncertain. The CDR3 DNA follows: TGCGCCAGCAGCGAGGGGGTTACAGATACGCAGTATTTT. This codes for CASSEGVTDTQYF.